These 18 T cell receptor beta chains originate from one sample sequenced in a study of shared clonotypes between healthy human individuals. The method was immunoSEQ multiplex PCR; TCRdb's version includes in-frame clones alone and lacks a portion of them. The sample yields 2 million to 2.5 million clones, 90% to 96% seen once. The sample comprised naive CD4+ T cells sorted from blood. The subset denotes: CD45RA+ positively selected. The receptor set was obtained from a man aged 18 to 30 in good health.

This clone was detected only once. Other nucleotide sequences from this sample produce the same CDR3. V gene TRBV19 combines with J gene TRBJ2-2; D is uncertain. Germline V gives CDR1 LNHDA, CDR2 SQIVND (reference sequence). Deletions cut 2 bases from V and 1 base from J, with 2 bases between. CDR3 length: 13 amino acids. CDR3 sequence reads: CASSIQNTGELFF. Here the CDR3 DNA reads TGTGCCAGTAGTATACAGAACACCGGGGAGCTGTTTTTT.

This sequence joins TRBV19 and TRBJ1-4; D unclear. This CDR3 is built from 13 residues. V shed 0 bases and J shed 4 bases, with 3 bases lying between them. From germline, CDR1 is LNHDA and CDR2 SQIVND (reference sequence). This CDR3 is CASSIDLNEKLFF. The CDR3 DNA sequence: TGTGCCAGTAGTATAGACCTTAATGAAAAACTGTTTTTT.

The chain joins TRBV4-1 to TRBJ1-2, with 9 positions matching TRBD1. The junction had 10 bases not matched to a gene; V was cut back by 8 bases and J by 3 bases. Germline CDR1 MGHRA, CDR2 YSYEKL. The CDR3 has 15 amino acids. CDR3 sequence: CASHKWTGEDYGYTF. The CDR3, as DNA: TGCGCCAGCCATAAATGGACAGGGGAAGACTATGGCTACACCTTC.

The rearrangement joins TRBV21-1 to TRBJ2-7; TRBD1 reflects the table's D call only, with no check against the DNA. TRBV21-1 counts as a pseudogene. The CDR3 has 16 amino acids. CDR3 DNA: TGTGCCAGCAGCAAGCCGGTACAGGCGAGATCCTACGAGCAGTACTTC. Amino acids: CASSKPVQARSYEQYF.

With regard to this clone: The same CDR3 is also encoded by other DNA sequences in this sample. The chain uses TRBV18 and TRBJ2-7, with 9 bases fitting TRBD1. CDR1 KGHSH and CDR2 LQKENI come from the germline V gene. The CDR3 length is 15 residues. V dropped 2 bases and J dropped 1; count of bases not matched to a gene: 3. The CDR3 DNA sequence: TGTGCCAGCTCACCATCGGGGACAGGGTCCTACGAGCAGTACTTC. It specifies CASSPSGTGSYEQYF.

This clone was seen only once. The chain joins TRBV10-3 to TRBJ1-2; the match to TRBD1 covers 7 bases. The germline V gene encodes CDR1 ENHRY and CDR2 SYGVKD. The junction had 10 bases not matched to a gene; V was cut back by 2 bases and J by 7 bases. The CDR3 extends over 15 amino acids. The CDR3 here is CAISETSGTEGGYTF. CDR3 nucleotide sequence: TGTGCCATCAGTGAGACATCCGGGACAGAGGGTGGCTACACCTTC.

This rearrangement joins TRBV11-2 to TRBJ1-3, with D maybe TRBD1 (5 bases). V lost 0 bases and J 4 bases, leaving 16 bases between the germline ends. The CDR3 loop spans 17 amino acids. The germline V gene has CDR1 SGHAT and CDR2 FQNNGV. Written as DNA, the CDR3 is TGTGCCAGCAGCTTAGATCTTGTGGGCGCAGGGGGAAACACCATATATTTT. This codes for CASSLDLVGAGGNTIYF.

V is TRBV6-1 and J is TRBJ2-7, with TRBD2 matching 7 bases. Trimming at V came to 6 bases and at J to 3 bases, leaving 8 bases not matched to a gene. The CDR3 totals 14 residues. Germline V gene data show CDR1 as MNHNS and CDR2 as SASEGT. CDR3 sequence: CASRNGGGDYEQYF. The CDR3 DNA follows: TGTGCCAGCAGAAATGGGGGGGGAGACTACGAGCAGTACTTC.

The genes are TRBV25-1 and TRBJ2-7; 7 bases map to TRBD1. There are 14 residues in the CDR3. V lost 6 bases to trimming and J lost 1 base; unmatched junction nucleotides: 6. The germline V gene has CDR1 MGHDK and CDR2 SYGVNS. CDR3 protein: CASSRDSLSYEQYF. The DNA for the CDR3 is TGTGCCAGCAGCCGGGACAGCCTATCCTACGAGCAGTACTTC.

The chain has TRBV18 and TRBJ2-7, with TRBD2 matching 10 bases. Germline assignment: CDR1 KGHSH and CDR2 LQKENI. The CDR3 is made up of 15 amino acids. V dropped 3 bases and J dropped 6; count of bases not matched to a gene: 8. CDR3 sequence: CASSPFASGSREQYF. The CDR3 DNA follows: TGTGCCAGCTCACCGTTTGCTAGCGGGAGTCGCGAGCAGTACTTC.

The chain's CDR3 is CASSLEQGTGELFF. The CDR3 DNA is TGTGCCAGCAGCTTAGAACAGGGAACCGGGGAGCTGTTTTTT. J is TRBJ2-2 and V is TRBV7-2, with a tentative D call TRBD1 (6 bases). The ends were cut back, 1 base at V and 5 bases at J, with 8 bases in the middle. This CDR3 region has 14 residues. Germline CDR1 SGHTA, CDR2 FQGNSA.

The chain combines TRBV2 with TRBJ1-1; D not certain. Germline CDR1 is SNHLY and CDR2 is FYNNEI. The CDR3 spans 15 residues. V was pared by 7 bases and J by 1 base, with 16 bases between. CDR3 amino acids: CASTKGRQENTEAFF. The CDR3 DNA follows: TGTGCCAGCACCAAAGGTCGCCAGGAGAACACTGAAGCTTTCTTT.

The V and J genes are TRBV19 and TRBJ2-7; TRBD2 aligns across 8 bases. The CDR3 extends over 13 amino acids. V was clipped by 5 bases and J by 3 bases; unmatched bases: 3. Germline V CDR1 and CDR2: LNHDA, SQIVND (reference sequence). The DNA of the CDR3 is TGTGCCAGTAGTCCCGGGGGGGACTACGAGCAGTACTTC. It translates to CASSPGGDYEQYF. Full variable domain (rest looked up from reference TRBV19 and TRBJ2-7): DGGITQSPKYLFRKEGQNVTLSCEQNLNHDAMYWYRQDPGQGLRLIYYSQIVNDFQKGDIAEGYSVSREKKESFPLTVTSAQKNPTAFYLCASSPGGDYEQYFGPGTRLTVT.

V gene TRBV27 combines with J gene TRBJ2-5, with TRBD2 matching 7 bases. V shed 3 bases, J shed 3 bases, and the junction held 4 bases outside the gene matches. CDR1 MNHEY and CDR2 SMNVEV come from the germline V gene (reference sequence). The length of the CDR3 is 14 residues. CDR3 residues: CASSFSSGKETQYF. The DNA for the CDR3 is TGTGCCAGCAGTTTTTCTAGCGGTAAAGAGACCCAGTACTTC.

This chain uses TRBV7-2 with TRBJ1-3; 7 bases are shared with TRBD1. CDR1 and CDR2 (germline): SGHTA, FQGNSA. The CDR3 is made up of 16 amino acids. V trimming: 7 bases; J trimming: 2 bases; junction bases outside the gene matches: 11. Written as DNA, the CDR3 is TGTGCCAGCACCAAAGACAGGGCAGGAGCTGGAAACACCATATATTTT. It translates to CASTKDRAGAGNTIYF.

The rearrangement links TRBV6-1 to TRBJ1-5; D not certain. Germline loops: CDR1 MNHNS, CDR2 SASEGT. V dropped 6 bases and J dropped 3 bases, with 9 bases sitting between them. The length of the CDR3 is 13 residues. CDR3 residues: CASSQAINQPQHF. CDR3 bases: TGTGCCAGCAGCCAGGCGATCAATCAGCCCCAGCATTTT.

As DNA, the CDR3 is TGTGCCGCCCGAAAAGGGGAGACCGGGGAGCTGTTTTTT. Encoded protein: CAARKGETGELFF. This chain connects TRBV6-5 to TRBJ2-2; tentatively, D is TRBD1 or TRBD2 (5 bases each). Germline V gene sequence: CDR1 MNHEY, CDR2 SVGAGI. The CDR3 spans 13 residues. Trimming removed 11 bases at V and 5 bases at J, with 15 bases between.

V and J are TRBV2 and TRBJ2-3; D possibly corresponds to TRBD1 (5 bases). From germline, CDR1 is SNHLY and CDR2 FYNNEI. This CDR3 region has 13 residues. The V gene lost 5 bases and the J gene lost 6 bases, with 12 bases spanning the gap. The CDR3 loop is CASSRGPGDTQYF. The CDR3, as DNA: TGTGCCAGCAGTAGGGGCCCCGGGGATACGCAGTATTTT.